This is a list of T cell receptor beta chains from one sample in a study of control samples from healthy donors and cancer patients. Sequencing used immunoSEQ multiplex PCR; TCRdb keeps in-frame clones, though not all of them. The sample carries tens of thousands of clones, almost 96% recorded once. Input material: blood. The receptors were sampled from a woman aged 25 to 39 in good health. Each CDR3 is given with its conserved first and last residue. D genes are given only for firm matches. Expanded clones get a size class; other rows say once, few or many, or leave the size out.

D | J | V | size | CDR3 | DNA
TRBD1 | TRBJ2-1 | TRBV28 | - | CASKRERTGRYNEQFF | TGTGCCAGTAAGAGGGAAAGGACAGGCCGTTACAATGAGCAGTTCTTC
- | TRBJ2-5 | TRBV2 | once | CASIDRTVQETQYF | TGTGCCAGCATCGACAGGACAGTCCAAGAGACCCAGTACTTC
- | TRBJ2-7 | TRBV10-3 | - | CAISGSDVYEQYF | TGTGCCATCAGTGGGAGTGACGTCTACGAGCAGTACTTC
- | TRBJ2-1 | TRBV6-1 | - | CASSEEYNEQFF | TGTGCCAGCAGTGAGGAATACAATGAGCAGTTCTTC
- | TRBJ2-3 | TRBV5-1 | - | CASSPGPMVADTQYF | TGCGCCAGCAGCCCTGGACCAATGGTGGCAGATACGCAGTATTTT
- | TRBJ2-1 | TRBV19 | - | CASSMLRDEQFF | TGTGCCAGTAGTATGTTAAGGGATGAGCAGTTCTTC
- | TRBJ1-2 | TRBV2 | - | CASSEGGAGGYTF | TGTGCCAGCAGTGAGGGGGGGGCAGGAGGCTACACCTTC
TRBD2 | TRBJ2-3 | TRBV5-1 | - | CASSVSGRAGDTQYF | TGCGCCAGCAGCGTTAGCGGGAGGGCCGGGGATACGCAGTATTTT
TRBD2 | TRBJ2-7 | TRBV2 | - | CASSSETSGYEQYF | TGTGCCAGCAGTTCGGAGACTAGCGGCTACGAGCAGTACTTC
TRBD1 | TRBJ2-2 | TRBV2 | - | CASSGQGSVWTGELFF | TGTGCCAGCAGTGGACAGGGTTCCGTTTGGACCGGGGAGCTGTTTTTT
- | TRBJ1-5 | TRBV28 | - | CASSWEGYYQPQHF | TGCGCCAGCAGTTGGGAGGGTTACTATCAGCCCCAGCATTTT
TRBD2 | TRBJ2-3 | TRBV2 | - | CASSDLAGEADTQYF | TGTGCCAGCAGTGACCTAGCGGGAGAGGCAGATACGCAGTATTTT
- | TRBJ2-3 | TRBV7-9 | - | CASSLEDFSTDTQYF | TGTGCCAGCAGCTTAGAGGATTTCTCCACAGATACGCAGTATTTT
- | TRBJ2-7 | TRBV11-2 | - | CASSLVTSYEQYF | TGTGCCAGCAGCTTAGTTACTAGCTACGAGCAGTACTTC
TRBD1 | TRBJ1-2 | TRBV5-6 | - | CASSSQGAAGYTF | TGTGCCAGCAGCTCCCAGGGGGCTGCTGGCTACACCTTC
- | TRBJ1-3 | TRBV28 | - | CASRNAGHRSGNTIYF | TGTGCCAGCAGAAACGCGGGACACCGCTCTGGAAACACCATATATTTT